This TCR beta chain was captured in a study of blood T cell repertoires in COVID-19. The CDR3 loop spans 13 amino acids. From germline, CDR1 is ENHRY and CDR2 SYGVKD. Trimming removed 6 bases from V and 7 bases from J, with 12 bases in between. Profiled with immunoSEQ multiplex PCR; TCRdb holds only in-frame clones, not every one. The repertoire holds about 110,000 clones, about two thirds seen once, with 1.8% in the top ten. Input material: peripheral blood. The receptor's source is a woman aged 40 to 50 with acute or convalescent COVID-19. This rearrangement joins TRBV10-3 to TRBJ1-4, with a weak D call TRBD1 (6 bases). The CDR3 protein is CAISGQQGEKLFF. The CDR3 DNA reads TGTGCCATCAGCGGACAGCAGGGTGAAAAACTGTTTTTT.